The 26 T cell receptor beta chains presented below share a single source sample, sequenced in a study of blood T cell repertoires in COVID-19. The protocol was immunoSEQ multiplex PCR, while the TCRdb copy is restricted to in-frame clones and leaves out a portion. Here the sample spans nearly 200,000 clones, nearly 90% being singletons. The sample taken for sequencing was peripheral blood. The receptors were gathered from a woman aged 40 to 49 who had recovered from COVID-19.

At least ten counts were recorded for this clone. The rearrangement uses TRBV28 and TRBJ2-2; a possible D gene is TRBD1 (6 bases). The CDR3 is 18 amino acids. V shed 3 bases and J shed 1 base, with 18 bases lying between them. Germline CDR1 and CDR2: MDHEN and SYDVKM. The DNA for the CDR3 is TGTGCCAGCAGTTTTTTGTTTCGTGGCAGGGGGAACACCGGGGAGCTGTTTTTT. Encoded protein: CASSFLFRGRGNTGELFF.

This chain joins TRBV7-2 and TRBJ2-7, with 10 bases fitting TRBD2. Germline-derived CDR1 and CDR2 are SGHTA and FQGNSA. This CDR3 is built from 16 residues. Trimming at V came to 4 bases and at J to 5 bases, leaving 11 bases not matched to a gene. This chain's CDR3 is CASSSLAGVTFNEQYF. CDR3 sequence (DNA): TGTGCCAGCAGCTCTCTAGCGGGAGTGACGTTTAACGAGCAGTACTTC.

The chain recombines TRBV18 with TRBJ2-7, with a tentative D call TRBD1 (5 bases). CDR3 size: 12 residues. The germline V gene encodes CDR1 KGHSH and CDR2 LQKENI. V was clipped by 8 bases and J by 8 bases, with 16 bases between them. The CDR3 is CASTGPEIQQYF. As DNA, the CDR3 is TGTGCCAGCACAGGACCTGAGATTCAGCAGTACTTC.

There are a few counts of this clone. The rearrangement links TRBV7-9 to TRBJ1-3; 9 positions match TRBD1. Unmatched junction bases numbered 5, after V lost 2 bases and J lost 0 bases. CDR1 SEHNR and CDR2 FQNEAQ come from the germline V gene (reference sequence). CDR3 length: 17 residues. The CDR3 DNA sequence: TGTGCCAGCAGCTTATGGGACAGGGCTCTCTCTGGAAACACCATATATTTT. Protein: CASSLWDRALSGNTIYF. Supplemented by reference TRBV7-9 and TRBJ1-3, the full variable domain reads DTGVSQNPRHKITKRGQNVTFRCDPISEHNRLYWYRQTLGQGPEFLTYFQNEAQLEKSRLLSDRFSAERPKGSFSTLEIQRTEQGDSAMYLCASSLWDRALSGNTIYFGEGSWLTVV.

Details on this clone: Other DNA sequences within the sample encode an identical CDR3. The rearrangement links TRBV5-1 to TRBJ1-6, with TRBD1 identical over 7 bases. The CDR3 loop spans 15 amino acids. Germline V gene lookup returns CDR1 SGHRS and CDR2 YFSETQ. With 4 bases clipped from V and 3 bases from J, the junction kept 4 bases outside the gene matches. The CDR3 sequence is CASSLRQGYNSPLHF. The CDR3 DNA reads TGCGCCAGCAGCCTACGACAGGGCTATAATTCACCCCTCCACTTT. The variable domain in full, with the rest retrieved from reference TRBV5-1 and TRBJ1-6, is KAGVTQTPRYLIKTRGQQVTLSCSPISGHRSVSWYQQTPGQGLQFLFEYFSETQRNKGNFPGRFSGRQFSNSRSEMNVSTLELGDSALYLCASSLRQGYNSPLHFGNGTRLTVT.

Written as DNA, the CDR3 is TGTGCCAGCAGCTTCCGGACAATCGACGAGCAGTACTTC. Protein product: CASSFRTIDEQYF. This chain links TRBV7-9 with TRBJ2-7, with D perhaps matching TRBD1 (5 bases). The V gene's germline CDR1 is SEHNR and CDR2 FQNEAQ (reference sequence). The V end was cut by 3 bases, the J end by 5 bases, with 11 bases between. This CDR3 is 13 amino acids long. Filled out from reference TRBV7-9 and TRBJ2-7, the complete variable domain reads DTGVSQNPRHKITKRGQNVTFRCDPISEHNRLYWYRQTLGQGPEFLTYFQNEAQLEKSRLLSDRFSAERPKGSFSTLEIQRTEQGDSAMYLCASSFRTIDEQYFGPGTRLTVT.

V is TRBV7-2 and J is TRBJ2-3; D perhaps matches TRBD2 (6 bases). Germline V gives CDR1 SGHTA, CDR2 FQGNSA. V was shortened by 5 bases and J by 3 bases, with 15 bases between the two germline ends. The CDR3 contains 15 residues. CDR3 region: CASSPVGAGTDTQYF. DNA for the CDR3: TGTGCCAGCAGCCCAGTGGGAGCGGGTACAGATACGCAGTATTTT.

The chain uses TRBV12-3 or TRBV12-4 and TRBJ1-5; D is unclear. The V gene lost 5 bases and the J gene lost 4 bases, with 6 bases spanning the gap. The CDR3 runs 12 residues. This CDR3 is CASSRGNQPQHF. For the CDR3, the DNA is TGTGCCAGCAGTCGAGGGAATCAGCCCCAGCATTTT.

This clone showed up just a few times. The chain links TRBV6-6 to TRBJ1-5; D possibly corresponds to TRBD1 (6 bases). Germline CDR1 is MNHNY and CDR2 is SVGAGI (reference sequence). Trimming stripped 5 bases from V and 2 bases from J, with 13 bases between. The CDR3 has 15 residues. CDR3 bases: TGTGCCAGCAGTCCTACAGGGCGCGGCAATCAGCCCCAGCATTTT. Its translation is CASSPTGRGNQPQHF.

The rearrangement links TRBV18 to TRBJ1-6; D is unresolved. The germline gives CDR1 KGHSH, CDR2 LQKENI. There are 13 residues in the CDR3. V lost 3 bases and J 13 bases, leaving 13 bases between the germline ends. For the CDR3, the DNA is TGTGCCAGCTCACCGGGTCAGAGCGACCCCCTCCACTTT. Protein product: CASSPGQSDPLHF. Full variable domain (remainder filled in from reference TRBV18 and TRBJ1-6): NAGVMQNPRHLVRRRGQEARLRCSPMKGHSHVYWYRQLPEEGLKFMVYLQKENIIDESGMPKERFSAEFPKEGPSILRIQQVVRGDSAAYFCASSPGQSDPLHFGNGTRLTVT.

This clone has only a few counts. The sample has other DNA sequences that encode this CDR3 too. The V call is TRBV7-2, the J call TRBJ1-2; D gene uncertain. The V gene's germline CDR1 is SGHTA and CDR2 FQGNSA. Trimming removed 0 bases at V and 2 bases at J, with 7 bases between. CDR3 size: 14 residues. The CDR3 reads CASSLAGVNYGYTF. In DNA, the CDR3 is TGTGCCAGCAGCTTAGCGGGCGTGAACTATGGCTACACCTTC. Based on the CDR3 plus reference TRBV7-2 and TRBJ1-2, the full variable domain is GAGVSQSPSNKVTEKGKDVELRCDPISGHTALYWYRQSLGQGLEFLIYFQGNSAPDKSGLPSDRFSAERTGGSVSTLTIQRTQQEDSAVYLCASSLAGVNYGYTFGSGTRLTVV.

The J gene is TRBJ2-7, the V gene TRBV10-3, with D unclear. The V end was cut by 8 bases, the J end by 0 bases, with 11 bases between. Germline V gene lookup returns CDR1 ENHRY and CDR2 SYGVKD. The CDR3 has 13 amino acids. CDR3 bases: TGTGCCATCGCCCTCCCGAGCTCCTACGAGCAGTACTTC. Its protein product is CAIALPSSYEQYF.

The V call is TRBV3-1 (or the pseudogene TRBV3-2), the J call TRBJ1-5; no clear D gene. The germline gives CDR1 LGHDT, CDR2 YNNKEL (reference sequence). V was trimmed by 4 bases and J by 0 bases, leaving 10 bases between them. The CDR3 totals 15 residues. CDR3 nucleotide sequence: TGTGCCAGCAGCCCGTCGACGGGTAGCAATCAGCCCCAGCATTTT. Amino acid sequence: CASSPSTGSNQPQHF.

The V call is TRBV4-3, the J call TRBJ2-7; 7 positions match TRBD2. The V segment lost 3 bases and the J segment 0 bases; nucleotides outside the gene matches: 8. Per the germline V gene, CDR1 is LGHNA and CDR2 is YSLEER. The length of the CDR3 is 16 residues. The chain's CDR3 is CASSHRWEGPSYEQYF. CDR3 coding DNA: TGCGCCAGCAGCCACCGATGGGAGGGCCCCTCCTACGAGCAGTACTTC.

The chain recombines TRBV29-1 with TRBJ2-7; 7 nucleotides align to TRBD1. Germline CDR1 is SQVTM and CDR2 is ANQGSEA. This CDR3 is 13 amino acids long. V lost 7 bases to trimming and J lost 0 bases; unmatched junction nucleotides: 6. The DNA of the CDR3 is TGCAGCGCTTCCGGGACAGCCTCCTACGAGCAGTACTTC. This sequence encodes CSASGTASYEQYF.

The chain is built from TRBV19 and TRBJ1-2; D is possibly TRBD1 (6 bases). The CDR3 is made up of 16 amino acids. Germline values: CDR1 LNHDA, CDR2 SQIVND (reference sequence). Trimming pared 5 bases from V and 2 bases from J, leaving 18 bases between. The CDR3 sequence: CASSADPGHQNYGYTF. CDR3 in DNA: TGTGCCAGTAGTGCGGATCCGGGACATCAAAACTATGGCTACACCTTC.

This rearrangement joins TRBV4-2 to TRBJ2-7, with TRBD2 matching over 9 bases. This CDR3 spans 16 amino acids. Germline lookup yields CDR1 LGHNA and CDR2 YNFKEQ. V lost 0 bases to trimming and J lost 5 bases; unmatched junction nucleotides: 8. As DNA, the CDR3 is TGTGCCAGCAGCCAAGATATCGCGGGAGGGCCGGACGAGCAGTACTTC. Amino acids: CASSQDIAGGPDEQYF.

J is TRBJ2-7 and V is TRBV7-9, with unresolved D. V lost 1 base and J lost 3, with 10 bases in between. Per the germline V gene, CDR1 is SEHNR and CDR2 is FQNEAQ (reference sequence). This CDR3 is 14 amino acids long. The CDR3 spells CASSLVEASYEQYF. The CDR3 DNA reads TGTGCCAGCAGCTTAGTTGAGGCTAGCTACGAGCAGTACTTC. Using reference TRBV7-9 and TRBJ2-7 for the parts outside the CDR3, the full variable domain is DTGVSQNPRHKITKRGQNVTFRCDPISEHNRLYWYRQTLGQGPEFLTYFQNEAQLEKSRLLSDRFSAERPKGSFSTLEIQRTEQGDSAMYLCASSLVEASYEQYFGPGTRLTVT.

The V call is TRBV7-6, the J call TRBJ2-3, with 7 nucleotides matching TRBD2. The V and J ends lost 2 bases and 3 bases, in that order; junction bases with no gene match: 5. The germline V gene has CDR1 SGHVS and CDR2 FNYEAQ. CDR3 length equals 15 residues. Written as DNA, the CDR3 is TGTGCCAGCAGCTTAAGCGGGATAGGTACAGATACGCAGTATTTT. Translated, it gives CASSLSGIGTDTQYF.

The rearrangement uses TRBV20-1 and TRBJ2-5; D is undetermined. Trimming pared 2 bases from V and 9 bases from J, leaving 7 bases between. The CDR3 totals 10 residues. Germline values: CDR1 DFQATT, CDR2 SNEGSKA (reference sequence). CDR3 loop: CSARTSAQYF. The CDR3, as DNA: TGCAGTGCTAGAACCTCGGCCCAGTACTTC.

The gene calls are TRBV12-3 or TRBV12-4 and TRBJ1-1; D is ambiguous. CDR3 length equals 12 residues. Trimming left V 3 bases short and J 4 bases short, with 6 bases between. CDR3 nucleotide sequence: TGTGCCAGCAGTTTCCGGAGCACTGAAGCTTTCTTT. It translates to CASSFRSTEAFF.

V gene TRBV7-2 combines with J gene TRBJ1-1, with 7 bases matching TRBD1. Looked up from germline, CDR1 is SGHTA and CDR2 is FQGNSA. The CDR3 is made up of 13 amino acids. V lost 5 bases and J lost 7; bases outside the gene matches: 7. The CDR3 nucleotides read TGTGCCAGCAGCGAGCGATCAGGGGGTGAAGCTTTCTTT. This gives the protein CASSERSGGEAFF.

The genes are TRBV5-5 and TRBJ2-2; 8 bases match TRBD1. This CDR3 is 16 amino acids long. Germline CDR1 SGHKS, CDR2 YYEKEE (reference sequence). The J segment lost 5 bases and the V segment lost 0 bases, leaving 6 bases of the junction unmatched. The CDR3 DNA reads as TGTGCCAGCAGCTTGGTCCAGGGGGCCAAAACCGGGGAGCTGTTTTTT. Amino acids: CASSLVQGAKTGELFF.

The chain joins TRBV28 to TRBJ2-7; 8 nucleotides match TRBD2. Germline V gene sequence: CDR1 MDHEN, CDR2 SYDVKM. The CDR3 has 12 residues. V was pared by 8 bases and J by 3 bases, with 3 bases of the junction left unmatched. CDR3 residues: CASAGGGYEQYF. The CDR3 nucleotides read TGTGCCAGCGCCGGGGGGGGCTACGAGCAGTACTTC.

The chain links TRBV7-9 to TRBJ1-2; 7 bases are a match to TRBD1. This CDR3 is 17 amino acids long. CDR1 and CDR2 from the germline V gene are SEHNR and FQNEAQ (reference sequence). Germline trimming cut 4 bases from V and 0 bases from J; bases unmatched to any gene: 11. The CDR3 coding sequence is TGTGCCAGCAGCTCATCACAGGGGACCTCTTCTAACTATGGCTACACCTTC. It translates to CASSSSQGTSSNYGYTF. The full variable domain, in which reference TRBV7-9 and TRBJ1-2 provide the parts outside the CDR3, is DTGVSQNPRHKITKRGQNVTFRCDPISEHNRLYWYRQTLGQGPEFLTYFQNEAQLEKSRLLSDRFSAERPKGSFSTLEIQRTEQGDSAMYLCASSSSQGTSSNYGYTFGSGTRLTVV.

The J gene is TRBJ1-1, the V gene TRBV13; 8 nucleotides match TRBD1. CDR3 length equals 14 residues. V was clipped by 4 bases and J by 4 bases; unmatched bases: 5. Germline lookup yields CDR1 PRHDT and CDR2 FYEKMQ (reference sequence). The CDR3 loop is CASSSTGGRTEAFF. CDR3 coding DNA: TGTGCCAGCAGCTCTACAGGGGGGCGCACTGAAGCTTTCTTT.